Detailed here is one T cell receptor beta chain. This entry comes from a study of blood T cell repertoires in COVID-19. Assay used: immunoSEQ multiplex PCR; TCRdb lists only in-frame clones, some missing. The sample gives roughly 230,000 clones, roughly 89% of which show up once; around 4.6% is in the top ten. CDR1 and CDR2 (germline): SGHDN, FVKESK. V was trimmed by 2 bases and J by 8 bases, leaving 6 bases between them. This CDR3 comprises 11 residues. This chain joins TRBV14 and TRBJ1-1; D remains unclear. The receptor was derived from a woman in her thirties or forties who had recovered from COVID-19. The specimen was peripheral blood. This chain's CDR3 is CASSQIAEAFF. The CDR3, as DNA: TGTGCCAGCAGCCAAATTGCGGAAGCTTTCTTT.